This T cell receptor beta chain appears in the sequencing data of a study of T cell responses to AZD1222 COVID-19 vaccine. Findings of the study overall: The repertoires were collected only after the peak T cell response.

Worth noting for this clone: The antigen is not known.

Per the germline V gene, CDR1 is LGHNA and CDR2 is YSLEER. This CDR3 has 14 amino acids. Trimming removed 4 bases from V and 1 base from J; junction bases left unmatched: 3. The assay was immunoSEQ multiplex PCR, and TCRdb's table has in-frame clones only and misses some. This sample yields roughly 150,000 clones, of which about nine tenths are seen a single time; approximately 2% belongs to the top ten. The origin of this receptor is an adult in good health. The sample in question was peripheral blood, obtained on day 0 of AZD1222 vaccination. The chain links TRBV4-3 to TRBJ1-1, with 7 bases aligning to TRBD1. CDR3 sequence: CASSRDSGNTEAFF. The CDR3 nucleotides are TGCGCCAGCAGCCGGGACAGCGGGAACACTGAAGCTTTCTTT.